This T cell receptor beta chain stems from a study of blood T cells in healthy people across ages (dated by TCRdb to about 2015). For the wider study: In model experiments, template switching captured roughly one uniquely barcoded TCR beta cDNA molecule for every two T cells. The study analyzed two additional independent replicas of 1 million unique cDNA reads from the same blood draw for two donors, one aged 18 to 30 and one aged 80 or older. Four age groups were formed from the donors: young (average approximately 16 years), middle-aged (approximately 40), aged (around 68) and long-lived (around 80). The study measured age-related changes in TCR beta repertoire diversity using deep sequencing normalized with unique cDNA molecular identifiers. The investigation overall reported the following: Conclusive comparison of naive and antigen-experienced compartments was prevented by the profiling of bulk unsorted PBMCs. The CMV infection status of donors was not known, potentially confounding age-related changes in expanded clonotypes. A strong correlation was found between observed TCR beta diversity and the percentage of naive T cells measured by flow cytometry. As age increased, observed TCR beta diversity per million T cells dropped in a roughly linear way, and a significant reduction was already evident by age about 40. Estimates of total diversity based on one million sequenced T cells were considered lower bounds and underestimates. Compared with the aged group, the long-lived group had more naive CD4+ T cells, fewer expanded clones and increased TCR diversity, suggesting age selection.

The donors were roughly 39 Caucasian individuals from Russia, aged about 6 to 95 years, who were systemically healthy. Ten milliliters of peripheral blood were drawn from each donor into EDTA-treated Vacutainer tubes. Ficoll-Paque density-gradient centrifugation was used to isolate PBMCs, with at least 6 million obtained per sample. Trizol reagent was used to extract total RNA from the PBMCs, yielding at least 6 micrograms per sample. The percentages of naive CD45RAhigh/CD27high T cells were determined by flow cytometry on a PBMC aliquot from every donor. To prepare the library, 5' RACE was applied. Sequencing relied on an Illumina HiSeq 2500. A second PCR of about 7 to 12 cycles was run with a J-beta primer mix and a sample-barcoded 5' primer. A template-switch 5' adaptor carrying 12 random nucleotides introduced a unique molecular identifier onto each TCR beta cDNA molecule. At least 2.5 million CDR3-containing paired-end reads were obtained from each sample. The Mint cDNA synthesis kit, primed by a TRBC-specific oligonucleotide, was used to synthesize first-strand cDNA from all RNA. Following uracil-DNA glycosylase treatment, all cDNA underwent a first 18-cycle PCR with the universal primers M1SS and BC2_uni_R. The paper's processing steps were these. Normalization of each sample was performed by random selection of 1 million high-quality reads, each carrying a distinct molecular identifier. Instead of being binned into consensus sequences, reads with shared molecular identifiers were discarded. MiTCR, set to a Q25 quality threshold and the strictest error-elimination algorithm, was used for CDR3 identification, clonotype clustering and error correction. A nonparametric unseen species model using Euler transformation provided a lower-bound estimate of total TCR beta diversity. The public sequencing data were trimmed at Q25 with fastp and processed into clonotypes with MiXCR by TCRdb, which kept only in-frame beta chains. Duplicate CDR3 protein sequences are folded into a single record with the most common DNA and genes. The V and J calls were determined by TCRdb, not by the authors. This sample comprises roughly 1,100,000 distinct CDR3 sequences, around 25% of them detected only once. The ten most abundant clones make up around 0.75% of the sample.

V loses 8 bases at its end and J loses 8 bases; junction bases beyond the gene matches: 15. The CDR3 runs 15 residues from the cysteine to the phenylalanine. Only the CDR3 DNA stays, 45 bases, in frame from base 1. CDR1 and CDR2, per the germline V gene, are SNHLY and FYNNEI. This clonotype was seen more than once but under ten times. Its target antigen remains unknown. Base qualities are not at hand, and no much larger clone is one base apart. The same sample was also used in a study of T cells of mothers and their children. The second publication reports: The donors were nine systemically healthy Caucasian individuals, made up of three mothers and their six children. cDNA synthesis used all of the extracted RNA, with roughly 1.5 ug of RNA in each 15 ul reaction. In the second PCR, the M1S primer added sample barcodes and 2-4 random nucleotides. Over 8.5 million TCR beta CDR3 reads were obtained for each mother, and approximately 3.2 million reads were obtained for each child. Thymic selection shapes the output of TCR recombination in a similar way in related and unrelated pairs, and inherited differences have a minor effect. Normalized repertoire overlap was always found to be slightly, but never significantly, higher in related mother-child pairs than in unrelated mother-child pairs. With a sensitivity of approximately 100 clones per million clonotypes, no persistent microchimeric T cell clones were detected. To look for features that set related mother-child pairs apart from unrelated individuals, the researchers ran deep NGS to compare the TCR beta repertoires of mothers and children. The mean age was about 38 +/- 4 years for the mothers and approximately 11 +/- 4 years for the children. After adapter ligation was performed with NEBNext reagents, the libraries were sequenced on an Illumina HiSeq 2000 with 100+100 nt paired-end reads. Mother and child libraries were prepared a month apart and sequenced in separate runs to prevent cross-contamination. Each donor had between roughly 450,000 and 2,100,000 distinct TCR beta clonotypes identified. Naive TCR beta clonotypes were estimated from low-frequency clonotypes matched to each donor's FACS-determined naive share, without sorting.

Sequenced sample: blood. This chain is built from TRBV2 and TRBJ1-2; 9 bases in the middle match TRBD1. This clonotype was obtained from a girl aged 2-10 years in good health. The CDR3 loop reads CASSDTGGVSKGYTF. The DNA sequence is TGTGCCAGCTCCGATACAGGGGGCGTTTCGAAAGGCTACACCTTC.